The source of this TCR beta chain is a study of OX40 agonist ivuxolimab in advanced cancers. General study points: Partial responders at 0.1-3.0 mg/kg had among the lowest clonal expansion. Averaging showed that CD8+ T cells had more expanded clones than CD4+ did.

In germline, CDR1 is SGHDN, CDR2 FVKESK. The CDR3 loop spans 15 amino acids. Trimming removed 3 bases from V and 2 bases from J; junction bases left unmatched: 5. Here immunoSEQ multiplex PCR was the method, and the copy in TCRdb shows in-frame clones only, minus some. This table has roughly 80,000 clones, approximately 91% appearing once. This clone appeared a single time. The antigen remains unidentified. The sample consisted of CD4+ or CD8+ T cells sorted from blood, taken in a trial of the OX40 agonist ivuxolimab. The chain is built from TRBV14 and TRBJ1-2; 8 nucleotides agree with TRBD1. The sequence derives from an adult with an advanced solid tumor such as melanoma, head and neck, liver or kidney cancer. The CDR3 spells CASSQAGTGNYGYTF. CDR3 sequence (DNA): TGTGCCAGCAGCCAGGCCGGGACAGGCAACTATGGCTACACCTTC.